These T cell receptor beta chains were read from a single sample in a study of cytomegalovirus exposure and HLA in healthy donors. Only in-frame clones appear in the TCRdb table, and some are missing; sequencing was by immunoSEQ multiplex PCR. The sample yields under 65,000 clones, 85% to 95% seen once. Sample: PBMCs. The receptors were sampled from a woman aged 18-29 years in good health and CMV-seropositive. CDR3s include the opening cysteine and the closing phenylalanine or tryptophan.

v_call cdr3_aa
TRBV13 CASSSSNRVSSYEQYF
TRBV19 CASSIPSGTGDEKLFF
TRBV4-3 CASSQDRARGTAGELFF
TRBV11-2 CASTEWDNYEQYF
TRBV15 CATTRPPQPQHF
TRBV11-2 CASSAFGQVTSYEQYF
TRBV11-2 CASSQRVGQGGGYTF
TRBV11-2 CASSLVGGARSYEQYF
TRBV5-1 CASSLVQGNGEAFF
TRBV5-1 CASIREPGSDTQYF
TRBV7-9 CASRSGLGEKLFF
TRBV6-5 CASSYTPGANEQFF
TRBV7-2 CASRLSSVNTEAFF
TRBV25-1 CASSEYGRDRVDGYTF